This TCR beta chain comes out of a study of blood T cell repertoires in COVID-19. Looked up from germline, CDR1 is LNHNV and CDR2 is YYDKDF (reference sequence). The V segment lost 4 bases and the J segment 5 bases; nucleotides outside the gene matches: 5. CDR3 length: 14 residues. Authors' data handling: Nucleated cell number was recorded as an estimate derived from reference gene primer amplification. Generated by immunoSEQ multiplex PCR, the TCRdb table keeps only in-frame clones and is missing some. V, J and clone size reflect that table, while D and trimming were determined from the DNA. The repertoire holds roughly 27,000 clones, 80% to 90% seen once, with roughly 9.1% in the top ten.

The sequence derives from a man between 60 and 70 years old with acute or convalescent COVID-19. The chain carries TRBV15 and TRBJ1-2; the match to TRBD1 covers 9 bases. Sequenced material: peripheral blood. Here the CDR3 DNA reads TGTGCCACCAGCAATAGACAGGGGGTGTATGGCTACACCTTC. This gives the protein CATSNRQGVYGYTF.